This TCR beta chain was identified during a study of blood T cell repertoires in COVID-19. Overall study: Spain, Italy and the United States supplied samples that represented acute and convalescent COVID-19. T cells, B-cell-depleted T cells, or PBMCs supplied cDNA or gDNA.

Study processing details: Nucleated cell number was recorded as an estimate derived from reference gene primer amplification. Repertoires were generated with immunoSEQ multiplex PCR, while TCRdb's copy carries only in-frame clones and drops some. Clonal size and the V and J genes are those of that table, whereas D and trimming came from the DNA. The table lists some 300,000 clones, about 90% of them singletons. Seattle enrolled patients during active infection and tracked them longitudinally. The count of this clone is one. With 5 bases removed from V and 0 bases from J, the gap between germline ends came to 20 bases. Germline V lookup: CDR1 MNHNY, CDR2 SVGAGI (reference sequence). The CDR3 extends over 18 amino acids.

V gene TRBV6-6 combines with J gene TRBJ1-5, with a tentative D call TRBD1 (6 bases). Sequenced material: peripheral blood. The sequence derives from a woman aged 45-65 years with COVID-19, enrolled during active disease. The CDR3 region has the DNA TGTGCCAGCAGTCCCCCGGGACAAAGTACCTATAGCAATCAGCCCCAGCATTTT. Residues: CASSPPGQSTYSNQPQHF.